The subject of this entry is one T cell receptor (beta chain). This specimen belongs to a study of metastatic and nonmetastatic thyroid tumors. Background on the study: Repertoires from malignant and benign thyroid patients were compared across blood and tumor or nodule tissue.

No patient had received any treatment before thyroid surgery. CDR1 and CDR2 from the germline V gene are MRHNA and SNTAGT. V was clipped by 5 bases and J by 3 bases; unmatched bases: 13. This CDR3 is 18 amino acids long. In the original workflow: A classifier of distant metastasis in papillary thyroid cancer was built from CDR3 differences (across clinicopathological groups). TCRdb reprocessed the PCR reads using MiXCR. The V and J calls come from TCRdb's annotation, not from the publication. In the table there are about 32,000 clones, 20% of which are singletons. This TCR was recovered from a female donor with papillary thyroid cancer or a benign thyroid nodule (not recorded which). Some clones in this sample may be carry-over from other donors' samples. The chain couples TRBV6-4 to TRBJ2-1, with 10 bases aligning to TRBD1. Material: blood. CDR3 sequence: CASSPRDRGVSGYNEQFF. For the CDR3, the DNA is TGTGCCAGCAGTCCCCGGGACAGGGGAGTATCGGGCTACAATGAGCAGTTCTTC.